A selection of T cell receptor beta chains follows, all from one sample in a study of cytomegalovirus exposure and HLA in healthy donors. The table came from immunoSEQ multiplex PCR; TCRdb's copy has only in-frame clones and leaves some out. The data show 60,000 to 75,000 clones, with roughly 78% seen just once and 12% held by the top ten. The sequenced sample was PBMCs. The receptors come from a middle-aged woman in good health and CMV-seropositive. Each CDR3 is given with its conserved first and last residue. The D gene is left open where the match is weak. Rows give clone size only sometimes, using once, few, many, or a class for an expanded clone.

v_call: TRBV7-7
clone_size: -
d_call: -
j_call: TRBJ2-1
cdr3_nt: TGTGCTAGCAGCCGACTTCCGGGGAATGAGCAGTTCTTC
cdr3_aa: CASSRLPGNEQFF

v_call: TRBV4-2
clone_size: -
d_call: -
j_call: TRBJ2-3
cdr3_nt: TGTGCCAGCAGCCAAGCGGGGGAAAGGATAGATACGCAGTATTTT
cdr3_aa: CASSQAGERIDTQYF

v_call: TRBV11-2
clone_size: -
d_call: -
j_call: TRBJ1-1
cdr3_nt: TGTGCCAGCAGCTGGGGGGGTATAAACACTGAAGCTTTCTTT
cdr3_aa: CASSWGGINTEAFF

v_call: TRBV5-6
clone_size: once
d_call: -
j_call: TRBJ1-3
cdr3_nt: TGTGCCAGCAGCTGGAACGAGGGCTTGGCTGGAAACACCATATATTTT
cdr3_aa: CASSWNEGLAGNTIYF

v_call: TRBV7-9
clone_size: -
d_call: -
j_call: TRBJ1-5
cdr3_nt: TGTGCCAGCAGCCCAGGGATGGATCAGCCCCAGCATTTT
cdr3_aa: CASSPGMDQPQHF

v_call: TRBV6-4
clone_size: once
d_call: TRBD1
j_call: TRBJ2-3
cdr3_nt: TGTGCCAGCAGTGCCTCGGGACAGCTCACAGATACGCAGTATTTT
cdr3_aa: CASSASGQLTDTQYF

v_call: TRBV6-4
clone_size: -
d_call: TRBD1
j_call: TRBJ1-1
cdr3_nt: TGTGCCAGCAGTGACCAGGGGGGCACTGAAGCTTTCTTT
cdr3_aa: CASSDQGGTEAFF

v_call: TRBV4-1
clone_size: -
d_call: -
j_call: TRBJ2-7
cdr3_nt: TGCGCCAGCAGCCAAGCTGGAGGGGAGAGCTCCTACGAGCAGTACTTC
cdr3_aa: CASSQAGGESSYEQYF

v_call: TRBV6-5
clone_size: -
d_call: TRBD1
j_call: TRBJ2-5
cdr3_nt: TGTGCCAGCCAGACAGGGGTCTGGGAGACCCAGTACTTC
cdr3_aa: CASQTGVWETQYF

v_call: TRBV19
clone_size: -
d_call: -
j_call: TRBJ1-5
cdr3_nt: TGTGCCAGTAGTAATGGCAGGGGTAGCAATCAGCCCCAGCATTTT
cdr3_aa: CASSNGRGSNQPQHF

v_call: TRBV7-2
clone_size: -
d_call: -
j_call: TRBJ1-1
cdr3_nt: TGTGCCAGCAGCCCGACGGGGGGGAGGGTGGCTTTCTTT
cdr3_aa: CASSPTGGRVAFF

v_call: TRBV29-1
clone_size: few
d_call: TRBD2
j_call: TRBJ2-5
cdr3_nt: TGCAGCGCCCTGACTAGCGGGGGGGCCGGGACCCAGTACTTC
cdr3_aa: CSALTSGGAGTQYF

v_call: TRBV28
clone_size: once
d_call: -
j_call: TRBJ2-1
cdr3_nt: TGTGCCAGCAGTTTATGGGTGGGGGCCCTCTCCTACAATGAGCAGTTCTTC
cdr3_aa: CASSLWVGALSYNEQFF

v_call: TRBV7-6
clone_size: -
d_call: -
j_call: TRBJ2-2
cdr3_nt: TGTGCCAGCAGCCCCCGTCTAAATCCCGGGGAGCTGTTTTTT
cdr3_aa: CASSPRLNPGELFF

v_call: TRBV27
clone_size: -
d_call: -
j_call: TRBJ1-3
cdr3_nt: TGTGCCAGCAGTCACACCCGGACGGGACTCGGGGGTGACACCATATATTTT
cdr3_aa: CASSHTRTGLGGDTIYF

v_call: TRBV10-3
clone_size: -
d_call: TRBD2
j_call: TRBJ2-2
cdr3_nt: TGTGCCAGCAGTGAAACTAGCGGGGGGGCCGGGGAGCTGTTTTTT
cdr3_aa: CASSETSGGAGELFF

v_call: TRBV5-1
clone_size: -
d_call: TRBD1
j_call: TRBJ1-2
cdr3_nt: TGCGCCAGCAGCTATCACAGGGGGGACCGCTATGGCTACACCTTC
cdr3_aa: CASSYHRGDRYGYTF

v_call: TRBV19
clone_size: -
d_call: -
j_call: TRBJ1-5
cdr3_nt: TGTGCCACGGTAGCAACTTATAGCAATCAGCCCCAGCATTTT
cdr3_aa: CATVATYSNQPQHF

v_call: TRBV13
clone_size: -
d_call: -
j_call: TRBJ2-7
cdr3_nt: TGTGCCAGCAGCTTAGAGGCGGCCTACGAGCAGTACTTC
cdr3_aa: CASSLEAAYEQYF

v_call: TRBV27
clone_size: few
d_call: TRBD1
j_call: TRBJ1-1
cdr3_nt: TGTGCCAGCAGTTTGACAGGGGGCACTGAAGCTTTCTTT
cdr3_aa: CASSLTGGTEAFF

v_call: TRBV7-3
clone_size: few
d_call: -
j_call: TRBJ1-6
cdr3_nt: TGTGCCAGCAGCTTACAGGGGTACGGATCACCCCTCCACTTT
cdr3_aa: CASSLQGYGSPLHF

v_call: TRBV11-2
clone_size: few
d_call: -
j_call: TRBJ2-1
cdr3_nt: TGTGCCAGCAGCCCTGGGCCTACCCCACCCGTCTTC
cdr3_aa: CASSPGPTPPVF

v_call: TRBV6-1
clone_size: -
d_call: TRBD1
j_call: TRBJ2-7
cdr3_nt: TGTGCCAGCACCTGGGACAGGGCCGGCGAGCAGTACTTC
cdr3_aa: CASTWDRAGEQYF

v_call: TRBV11-2
clone_size: -
d_call: -
j_call: TRBJ2-7
cdr3_nt: TGTGCCAGCAGCTTACCGGGGAGCTCCTACGAGCAGTACTTC
cdr3_aa: CASSLPGSSYEQYF

v_call: TRBV2
clone_size: -
d_call: TRBD1
j_call: TRBJ1-4
cdr3_nt: TGTGCCAGCAGCAGCGACAGGGGGAATGAAAAACTGTTTTTT
cdr3_aa: CASSSDRGNEKLFF

v_call: TRBV19
clone_size: -
d_call: TRBD1
j_call: TRBJ1-5
cdr3_nt: TGTGCCAGTAGCGGGACAGGTCGCAATCAGCCCCAGCATTTT
cdr3_aa: CASSGTGRNQPQHF

v_call: TRBV29-1
clone_size: once
d_call: -
j_call: TRBJ1-2
cdr3_nt: TGCAGCGTTGAACAGGGTTCGGGCTATGGCTACACCTTC
cdr3_aa: CSVEQGSGYGYTF